One and the same sample provided the 18 T cell receptor beta chains below, sequenced in a study of blood T cell repertoires in COVID-19 (dated by TCRdb to the early 2020s). The method behind the library was the immunoSEQ multiplex PCR assay. TCRdb re-hosts the immuneACCESS table, in-frame sequences only. Its copies lack some clones; in the studies checked, an unresolved V gene accounts for under half of them, and the cause for the rest is not known. The sample yields about 400,000 clones; roughly 86% were counted once. About 1.7% of the sample comes from the top ten. The sample consisted of PBMCs or T cells enriched from blood (not recorded which). All receptors derive from a woman aged 25 to 39 who had recovered from COVID-19.

This sequence joins TRBV7-9 and TRBJ2-2, with D possibly TRBD1 on 6 matching bases. Between the trimmed V and J ends, which lost 5 bases and 3 bases, there was a span of 16 bases. The germline V gene encodes CDR1 SEHNR and CDR2 FQNEAQ (reference sequence). The CDR3 has 16 amino acids. This CDR3 is CASSVPASGDTGELFF. The CDR3 DNA reads as TGTGCCAGCAGCGTCCCGGCGTCAGGGGACACCGGGGAGCTGTTTTTT.

Regarding this clone: It is unclear where the CDR3 begins or ends on the DNA, so no DNA is shown, and the CDR3 is as TCRdb lists it. The rearrangement joins TRBV5-5 to TRBJ1-2. Looked up from germline, CDR1 is SGHKS and CDR2 is YYEKEE (reference sequence). The CDR3 totals 12 residues, both ends included. CDR3 sequence: CASSAQFGGGTF.

The table lists this clone with a count of one. V is TRBV7-2 and J is TRBJ1-2, with D perhaps TRBD1 (6 bases). The V and J ends lost 2 bases and 0 bases respectively, with 16 bases between them. The CDR3 has 17 amino acids. CDR1 is SGHTA and CDR2 is FQGNSA in the germline V gene. DNA for the CDR3: TGTGCCAGCAGCTTACGGCCAGGGGACAATACTAACTATGGCTACACCTTC. This translates into CASSLRPGDNTNYGYTF. Full variable domain (outside the CDR3, taken from reference TRBV7-2 and TRBJ1-2): GAGVSQSPSNKVTEKGKDVELRCDPISGHTALYWYRQSLGQGLEFLIYFQGNSAPDKSGLPSDRFSAERTGGSVSTLTIQRTQQEDSAVYLCASSLRPGDNTNYGYTFGSGTRLTVV.

The CDR3 DNA reads TGTGCCAGTAGCTCAAGGACAGGAGAGGTCACTGAAGCTTTCTTT. It encodes CASSSRTGEVTEAFF. This chain uses TRBV19 with TRBJ1-1; TRBD1 agrees at 7 bases. J lost 4 bases, V lost 6 bases, and 11 bases had no gene match. The CDR3 spans 15 residues. Germline CDR1 and CDR2: LNHDA and SQIVND (reference sequence).

The rearrangement joins TRBV7-3 to TRBJ2-3, with 8 bases identical to TRBD2. Unmatched junction bases numbered 11, after V lost 5 bases and J lost 1 base. This CDR3 comprises 17 residues. Germline CDR1 is SGHTA and CDR2 is FQGTGA. DNA of the CDR3: TGTGCCAGCAGCCTCCATCGAGGGCGGGGGGGCACAGATACGCAGTATTTT. It specifies CASSLHRGRGGTDTQYF.

Written as DNA, the CDR3 is TGTGCCAGCAGCCGAGAGCGGGTCGGAAACACCATATATTTT. This codes for CASSRERVGNTIYF. The rearrangement links TRBV11-2 to TRBJ1-3; D ambiguous. From germline, CDR1 is SGHAT and CDR2 FQNNGV. V was shortened by 5 bases and J by 4 bases, with 12 bases between the two germline ends. The CDR3 extends over 14 amino acids.

This chain uses TRBV27 with TRBJ2-7; maybe TRBD1 (7 bases). Trimming cost V 3 bases and J 4 bases, with 10 bases left between them. From germline, CDR1 is MNHEY and CDR2 SMNVEV (reference sequence). The CDR3 spans 13 residues. In DNA, the CDR3 is TGTGCCAGCAGTTTGACAGGGAGGTACGAGCAGTACTTC. It codes for CASSLTGRYEQYF.

The rearrangement links TRBV28 to TRBJ2-2, with 7 bases lining up with TRBD1. CDR1 is MDHEN, CDR2 SYDVKM, per germline. This CDR3 spans 15 amino acids. With 6 bases clipped from V and 4 bases from J, the junction kept 8 bases outside the gene matches. This CDR3 is CASSHYRGGTGELFF. The CDR3 bases are TGTGCCAGCAGCCATTACAGGGGTGGCACCGGGGAGCTGTTTTTT.

The J gene is TRBJ2-1, the V gene TRBV24-1; D is ambiguous. Germline-derived CDR1 and CDR2 are KGHDR and SFDVKD. CDR3 length equals 11 residues. Between the trimmed V and J ends, which lost 9 bases and 8 bases, there was a span of 10 bases. The CDR3 is CATSRVDEQFF. The DNA for the CDR3 is TGTGCCACCTCCCGAGTGGATGAGCAGTTCTTC.

The chain is built from TRBV9 and TRBJ2-2, with 12 bases lining up with TRBD2. The CDR3 sequence is 17 residues long. Germline lookup yields CDR1 SGDLS and CDR2 YYNGEE. Germline trimming cut 4 bases from V and 5 bases from J; bases unmatched to any gene: 9. The CDR3 sequence is CASSLYPLAGGTGELFF. CDR3 coding DNA: TGTGCCAGCAGCCTATATCCTCTAGCGGGGGGGACCGGGGAGCTGTTTTTT.

The chain employs TRBV4-3 and TRBJ2-2, with 11 bases that match TRBD2. With 1 base clipped from V and 6 bases from J, the junction kept 4 bases outside the gene matches. CDR1 is LGHNA, CDR2 YSLEER, per germline. CDR3 length: 16 residues. In nucleotides, the CDR3 is TGCGCCAGCAGCCAAGTTAGCGGGGGGGCCCCCGGGGAGCTGTTTTTT. It codes for CASSQVSGGAPGELFF.

The chain is built from TRBV24-1 and TRBJ2-1, with 9 bases that match TRBD1. Losses at the gene ends were 3 bases for V and 2 bases for J; bases not matched to a gene: 10. This CDR3 has 18 residues. CDR1 KGHDR and CDR2 SFDVKD come from the germline V gene. The CDR3 sequence: CATSDPSGGTGPYNEQFF. In DNA, the CDR3 is TGTGCCACCAGTGATCCCTCCGGGGGGACAGGGCCCTACAATGAGCAGTTCTTC.

As to this clone: The sample contains more than one DNA sequence encoding this CDR3. The rearrangement links TRBV5-1 to TRBJ1-2; 7 nucleotides agree with TRBD1. Germline loops: CDR1 SGHRS, CDR2 YFSETQ. The CDR3 extends over 13 amino acids. The V segment lost 0 bases and the J segment 6 bases; nucleotides outside the gene matches: 2. The CDR3 DNA reads as TGCGCCAGCAGCTTGGCCCAGGGGGATGGCTACACCTTC. This encodes CASSLAQGDGYTF.

This clone occurred a few times. The chain employs TRBV7-3 and TRBJ2-7; perhaps TRBD2 as D (6 bases). V was shortened by 5 bases and J by 0 bases, with 11 bases between the two germline ends. This CDR3 has 14 residues. Germline-derived CDR1 and CDR2 are SGHTA and FQGTGA. The DNA of the CDR3 is TGTGCCAGCAGCATTCATAGCGGCTCCTACGAGCAGTACTTC. The encoded protein is CASSIHSGSYEQYF.

This clone was seen once. The chain joins TRBV18 to TRBJ1-1; D possibly corresponds to TRBD1 (5 bases). The germline CDR1 and CDR2 sequences are KGHSH and LQKENI. CDR3 size: 16 residues. V lost 2 bases and J lost 10, with 23 bases in between. CDR3 loop: CASSPGRGEVLFGAFF. The CDR3 bases are TGTGCCAGCTCACCAGGTCGAGGGGAGGTGCTGTTTGGAGCTTTCTTT.

This chain links TRBV29-1 with TRBJ1-6; D call uncertain. The CDR3 is 14 amino acids. Deletions cut 7 bases from V and 7 bases from J, with 17 bases between. The germline CDR1 and CDR2 sequences are SQVTM and ANQGSEA. Written as DNA, the CDR3 is TGCAGCGCTCGATTTTCATCCCTAAATTCACCCCTCCACTTT. Translating gives CSARFSSLNSPLHF.

V is TRBV7-2 and J is TRBJ2-7, with 7 nucleotides matching TRBD1. Trimming at V came to 1 base and at J to 6 bases, leaving 9 bases not matched to a gene. The V gene's germline CDR1 is SGHTA and CDR2 FQGNSA. CDR3 length equals 15 residues. The CDR3 loop reads CASSLGGQALREQYF. The CDR3 DNA reads as TGTGCCAGCAGCTTAGGCGGACAGGCCCTCCGCGAGCAGTACTTC.

The chain employs TRBV30 and TRBJ1-2; tentative D call: TRBD1 (6 bases). Germline V gene lookup returns CDR1 GTSNPN and CDR2 SVGIG (reference sequence). Trimming left V 3 bases short and J 8 bases short, with 16 bases between. The CDR3 extends over 13 amino acids. DNA for the CDR3: TGTGCCTGGAGAGAAACAGGGTACGGCGGCTACACCTTC. This translates into CAWRETGYGGYTF. Drawing the rest from reference TRBV30 and TRBJ1-2, the complete variable domain is SQTIHQWPATLVQPVGSPLSLECTVEGTSNPNLYWYRQAAGRGLQLLFYSVGIGQISSEVPQNLSASRPQDRQFILSSKKLLLSDSGFYLCAWRETGYGGYTFGSGTRLTVV.